These 17 T cell receptor beta chains share one sample of origin, sequenced in a study of OX40 agonist ivuxolimab in advanced cancers. Sequencing was performed with immunoSEQ multiplex PCR; in TCRdb, only in-frame clones are kept and a portion is missing. The sample consists of 75,000 to 90,000 clones, roughly 85% of them appearing once. Sequencing used CD4+ or CD8+ T cells sorted from blood, obtained in a trial of the OX40 agonist ivuxolimab. The source is an adult with an advanced solid tumor such as melanoma, head and neck, liver or kidney cancer.

The rearrangement joins TRBV15 to TRBJ1-2, with 7 bases identical to TRBD1. Germline CDR1 LNHNV, CDR2 YYDKDF (reference sequence). V lost 1 base, J lost 4 bases, and 3 bases stayed unmatched. The CDR3 is 14 residues long. The CDR3 reads CATSRGQGGYGYTF. In DNA, the CDR3 is TGTGCCACCAGCAGAGGACAGGGAGGCTATGGCTACACCTTC.

The chain has TRBV7-2 and TRBJ2-7; D gene unclear. V was cut by 1 base and J by 0 bases, with 7 bases left in between. Germline V gene data show CDR1 as SGHTA and CDR2 as FQGNSA. The CDR3 covers 14 residues. The CDR3 DNA is TGTGCCAGCAGCTTAGTCTCGGTCTCCTACGAGCAGTACTTC. Its translation: CASSLVSVSYEQYF. The full variable domain, its missing parts supplied by reference TRBV7-2 and TRBJ2-7, is GAGVSQSPSNKVTEKGKDVELRCDPISGHTALYWYRQSLGQGLEFLIYFQGNSAPDKSGLPSDRFSAERTGGSVSTLTIQRTQQEDSAVYLCASSLVSVSYEQYFGPGTRLTVT.

The chain is built from TRBV12-5 and TRBJ1-5; 7 bases fit TRBD1. With V trimmed by 2 bases and J by 9 bases, 25 bases remained unmatched. Germline lookup yields CDR1 LGHNT and CDR2 FRNRAP. There are 20 residues in the CDR3. CDR3 DNA sequence: TGTGCTAGTGGTTTGTTACCCCCGGGACAGCTGAACTCACCTTTGCGGCCCCAGCATTTT. Amino acid sequence: CASGLLPPGQLNSPLRPQHF. The entire variable domain, with the rest obtained from reference TRBV12-5 and TRBJ1-5, is as follows: DARVTQTPRHKVTEMGQEVTMRCQPILGHNTVFWYRQTMMQGLELLAYFRNRAPLDDSGMPKDRFSAEMPDATLATLKIQPSEPRDSAVYFCASGLLPPGQLNSPLRPQHFGDGTRLSIL.

The V gene is TRBV5-6, the J gene TRBJ2-7; D is perhaps TRBD2 (6 bases). Germline assignment: CDR1 SGHDT and CDR2 YYEEEE. V was trimmed by 0 bases and J by 4 bases, leaving 8 bases between them. CDR3 length: 13 residues. The CDR3 region is CASSLEGTYEQYF. CDR3 sequence (DNA): TGTGCCAGCAGCTTGGAAGGGACTTACGAGCAGTACTTC.

V usage is TRBV28 and J usage is TRBJ1-2; D is uncertain. V lost 5 bases to trimming and J lost 4 bases, with 14 bases between them. Per the germline V gene, CDR1 is MDHEN and CDR2 is SYDVKM. This CDR3 is 14 amino acids long. The CDR3 is CASSVSGRAYGYTF. The CDR3 nucleotides are TGTGCCAGCAGTGTATCCGGACGGGCCTATGGCTACACCTTC.

The chain has TRBV13 and TRBJ1-1, with a possible D match to TRBD1 (5 bases). CDR1 is PRHDT and CDR2 is FYEKMQ in the germline V gene (reference sequence). There are 15 residues in the CDR3. The germline V and J ends were trimmed by 1 base and 8 bases, with 17 bases remaining between them. The CDR3 DNA reads as TGTGCCAGCAGCTTAGTGGGACCTTGGGGATTAGAAGCTTTCTTT. Protein sequence: CASSLVGPWGLEAFF.

The chain recombines TRBV28 with TRBJ2-4; the D gene is possibly TRBD1 (5 bases). Germline CDR1 MDHEN, CDR2 SYDVKM. The CDR3 totals 16 residues. Trimming took 4 bases from V and 0 from J, leaving 13 bases between them. The CDR3 is CASSSPRALAKNIQYF. The CDR3 DNA reads TGTGCCAGCAGTTCCCCCAGGGCACTAGCCAAAAACATTCAGTACTTC.

The rearrangement links TRBV28 to TRBJ1-2, with a tentative D call TRBD1 (6 bases). Between the trimmed V and J ends, which lost 1 base and 5 bases, there was a span of 14 bases. Germline CDR1 and CDR2: MDHEN and SYDVKM. This CDR3 has 15 amino acids. The CDR3 coding sequence is TGTGCCAGCAGTTTATCCACAGGGATTCGGTATGGCTACACCTTC. It is translated as CASSLSTGIRYGYTF.

The J gene is TRBJ2-1, the V gene TRBV6-4; the match to TRBD2 covers 11 bases. This CDR3 region has 15 residues. Per the germline V gene, CDR1 is MRHNA and CDR2 is SNTAGT. The V gene end was trimmed by 5 bases and the J gene end by 10 bases; junction bases not matched to a gene: 10. The CDR3 DNA follows: TGTGCCAGCAGTAGCATAGCGGGGGGGACACCAGAGCAGTTCTTC. This encodes CASSSIAGGTPEQFF.

The chain is built from TRBV10-2 and TRBJ1-1; D gene unclear. The germline gives CDR1 WSHSY, CDR2 SAAADI. V lost 7 bases and J 3 bases, leaving 12 bases between the germline ends. The CDR3 consists of 13 residues. For the CDR3, the DNA is TGCGCCAGCATACCGAACGGAGACACTGAAGCTTTCTTT. It encodes CASIPNGDTEAFF.

The V call is TRBV7-6, the J call TRBJ2-5; D is possibly TRBD2 (6 bases). There are 18 residues in the CDR3. Germline V gives CDR1 SGHVS, CDR2 FNYEAQ. V lost 1 base, J lost 2 bases, and 20 bases lay in between. CDR3 region: CASSLGGTPRSGQETQYF. DNA for the CDR3: TGTGCCAGCAGCTTAGGCGGGACTCCGAGGAGTGGGCAAGAGACCCAGTACTTC.

The chain carries TRBV11-2 and TRBJ1-2; 7 bases map to TRBD1. V was pared by 4 bases and J by 5 bases, with 4 bases of the junction left unmatched. The length of the CDR3 is 13 residues. Germline V gene lookup returns CDR1 SGHAT and CDR2 FQNNGV. CDR3 residues: CASSSAGQYGYTF. DNA for the CDR3: TGTGCCAGCAGCTCAGCGGGACAGTATGGCTACACCTTC.

The V gene is TRBV7-3, the J gene TRBJ2-7; D uncertain. The germline V and J ends were trimmed by 3 bases and 3 bases, with 3 bases remaining between them. Germline lookup yields CDR1 SGHTA and CDR2 FQGTGA. CDR3 length equals 11 residues. For the CDR3, the DNA is TGTGCCAGCAGCTTCTACTACGAGCAGTACTTC. This sequence encodes CASSFYYEQYF.

The chain recombines TRBV18 with TRBJ2-7; D might be TRBD2 (5 bases). V was trimmed by 2 bases and J by 0 bases, leaving 8 bases between them. The CDR3 extends over 14 amino acids. CDR1 and CDR2 from the germline V gene are KGHSH and LQKENI. The CDR3, as DNA: TGTGCCAGCTCACCAGACTACCCCTCCTACGAGCAGTACTTC. Its translation is CASSPDYPSYEQYF.

The chain combines TRBV9 with TRBJ2-1; D is ambiguous. Per germline, CDR1 SGDLS and CDR2 YYNGEE. This CDR3 spans 16 amino acids. Trimming removed 1 base at V and 7 bases at J, with 18 bases between. The CDR3 nucleotides read TGTGCCAGCAGCGTAATGCCAGGTCCCATTGGTAATGAGCAGTTCTTC. Translating gives CASSVMPGPIGNEQFF.

The chain is built from TRBV21-1 and TRBJ1-2; TRBD1 is taken as the D call from the table, unchecked against the DNA. TRBV21-1 corresponds to a pseudogene. This CDR3 region has 16 residues. CDR3 residues: CASSTTPGQLNYGYTF. CDR3 sequence (DNA): TGTGCCAGCAGCACGACCCCGGGACAGCTTAACTATGGCTACACCTTC.

The chain carries TRBV15 and TRBJ1-2; no clear D. Trimming pared 0 bases from V and 4 bases from J, leaving 12 bases between. This CDR3 has 15 residues. Germline assignment: CDR1 LNHNV and CDR2 YYDKDF (reference sequence). CDR3 bases: TGTGCCACCAGCAGAGACGGGCAGGCCCTCTATGGCTACACCTTC. This encodes CATSRDGQALYGYTF.